Listed here are 19 T cell receptor beta chains from one sample, sequenced in a study of T cells after yellow fever vaccination (dated by TCRdb to between 2017 and 2020). The treatment or condition label of this sample denotes: live attenuated yellow fever vaccine strain. The receptor library was made with 5' RACE. TCRdb records Illumina HiSeq 2500 as the sequencer. TCRdb reprocessing: public reads trimmed at Q25 with fastp, clones called with MiXCR, in-frame beta chains kept. Every distinct CDR3 protein forms one entry, paired with its most common genes and DNA. The sample table holds hundreds of thousands of distinct CDR3 sequences, of which 9% to 15% were seen once. The ten most abundant clones make up more than 13% of the sample. Material: PBMCs, obtained on the day of the yellow fever booster vaccination. These receptor sequences come from a man between 25 and 39 years old who received the YFV17D yellow fever vaccine.

In its sample, this clonotype was seen many times. The chain is built from TRBV10-1 and TRBJ2-1; D uncertain. Trimming stripped 4 bases from V and 5 bases from J, with 12 bases between. Germline-derived CDR1 and CDR2 are WNHNN and SYGVQD (reference sequence). The CDR3 is 14 amino acids. The CDR3 spells CASSAVGSNNEQFF. The CDR3 nucleotides are TGCGCCAGCAGTGCAGTTGGCTCGAACAATGAGCAGTTCTTC.

The chain couples TRBV5-1 to TRBJ2-7; 9 nucleotides match TRBD1. CDR1 is SGHRS and CDR2 is YFSETQ in the germline V gene. The CDR3 runs to 14 residues. Unmatched junction bases numbered 6, after V lost 3 bases and J lost 5 bases. The DNA of the CDR3 is TGCGCCAGCAGCTCGAGGACAGGGGAAGACGAGCAGTACTTC. Translation: CASSSRTGEDEQYF.

Only a few counts were recorded for this clonotype. The chain employs TRBV6-1 and TRBJ2-1, with D perhaps matching TRBD2 (5 bases). V was clipped by 5 bases and J by 1 base, with 12 bases between them. This CDR3 has 15 residues. Germline V gene data show CDR1 as MNHNS and CDR2 as SASEGT. This CDR3 is CASSPSGFSYNEQFF. For the CDR3, the DNA is TGTGCCAGCAGTCCCAGCGGATTTTCCTACAATGAGCAGTTCTTC.

The V gene is TRBV6-5, the J gene TRBJ2-7; TRBD1 agrees at 8 bases. Germline CDR1 is MNHEY and CDR2 is SVGAGI. The CDR3 covers 14 residues. Unmatched junction bases numbered 5, after V lost 2 bases and J lost 5 bases. The DNA for the CDR3 is TGTGCCAGCAGTTACACGGACAGGGTACACGAGCAGTACTTC. Encoded protein: CASSYTDRVHEQYF.

Only a few counts were recorded for this clonotype. The chain recombines TRBV5-6 with TRBJ2-3, with 15 bases fitting TRBD2. Looked up from germline, CDR1 is SGHDT and CDR2 is YYEEEE. The CDR3 has 17 residues. V gave up 4 bases and J gave up 3 bases; unmatched junction bases: 6. CDR3 DNA: TGTGCCAGCAGCCGGGGACTAGCGGGAGGTGTTACAGATACGCAGTATTTT. Translated: CASSRGLAGGVTDTQYF. Full variable domain (missing parts from reference TRBV5-6 and TRBJ2-3): DAGVTQSPTHLIKTRGQQVTLRCSPKSGHDTVSWYQQALGQGPQFIFQYYEEEERQRGNFPDRFSGHQFPNYSSELNVNALLLGDSALYLCASSRGLAGGVTDTQYFGPGTRLTVL.

This clonotype was seen a few times. The CDR3 DNA reads TGTGCCAGCAGCGTTGGCGTGAATGGAGTCGCAGATACGCAGTATTTT. This translates into CASSVGVNGVADTQYF. This chain links TRBV9 with TRBJ2-3; D remains ambiguous. Germline CDR1 SGDLS, CDR2 YYNGEE. With 2 bases removed from V and 4 bases from J, the gap between germline ends came to 17 bases. The length of the CDR3 is 16 residues.

This clonotype has more than one count but fewer than ten. The genes are TRBV10-2 and TRBJ2-7; a weak D match, TRBD2 (5 bases). V was clipped by 3 bases and J by 4 bases, with 13 bases between them. Germline loops: CDR1 WSHSY, CDR2 SAAADI. CDR3 size: 14 residues. The CDR3 protein is CASSEYGETYEQYF. The DNA for the CDR3 is TGCGCCAGCAGTGAATACGGGGAGACGTACGAGCAGTACTTC.

The rearrangement uses TRBV9 and TRBJ2-7; 12 bases map to TRBD2. The germline V gene encodes CDR1 SGDLS and CDR2 YYNGEE. Unmatched junction bases numbered 15, after V lost 4 bases and J lost 4 bases. The CDR3 extends over 18 amino acids. DNA for the CDR3: TGTGCCAGCAGCCCAGGGGACGGGTTAGGGACTAGCGGGTACGAGCAGTACTTC. Translating it yields CASSPGDGLGTSGYEQYF.

The J gene is TRBJ2-7, the V gene TRBV29-1; D possibly corresponds to TRBD2 (6 bases). Trimming took off 8 bases at V and 5 bases at J, with 13 bases between the two ends. The CDR3 runs 11 residues. The germline gives CDR1 SQVTM, CDR2 ANQGSEA. CDR3 DNA sequence: TGCAGCATCCCCGGGGGTAACGAGCAGTACTTC. This sequence encodes CSIPGGNEQYF.

This clonotype was picked up a small number of times. V gene TRBV20-1 combines with J gene TRBJ2-3; TRBD2 aligns across 14 bases. CDR1 is DFQATT and CDR2 is SNEGSKA in the germline V gene (reference sequence). The junction had 17 bases not matched to a gene; V was cut back by 4 bases and J by 5 bases. The CDR3 contains 19 residues. Written as DNA, the CDR3 is TGCAGTGCTAACTCAGGGACTAGCGGGAGATCAAGGCTCCGAGATACGCAGTATTTT. Residues: CSANSGTSGRSRLRDTQYF.

The V and J genes are TRBV28 and TRBJ2-1, with D maybe TRBD1 (6 bases). CDR1 is MDHEN, CDR2 SYDVKM, per germline. This CDR3 contains 16 residues. Trimming took 5 bases from V and 4 from J, leaving 18 bases between them. The CDR3 loop is CASSPPVGARYNEQFF. DNA for the CDR3: TGTGCCAGCAGTCCTCCGGTGGGGGCCCGATACAATGAGCAGTTCTTC.

This chain joins TRBV20-1 and TRBJ1-5, with D unresolved. Germline assignment: CDR1 DFQATT and CDR2 SNEGSKA (reference sequence). Trimming cost V 0 bases and J 5 bases, with 14 bases left between them. CDR3 size: 15 residues. The DNA of the CDR3 is TGCAGTGCTAGAGATTGGTATAATAGAGATCAGCCCCAGCATTTT. Protein product: CSARDWYNRDQPQHF.

This clonotype occurred a few times. The chain links TRBV9 to TRBJ2-7; D possibly uses TRBD1 or TRBD2 (6 bases each). The CDR3 extends over 17 amino acids. Germline V gene sequence: CDR1 SGDLS, CDR2 YYNGEE. V shed 0 bases and J shed 6 bases, with 22 bases lying between them. DNA for the CDR3: TGTGCCAGCAGCGTAGCCCCGGGGGCGGAAAAAAAAGGCGAGCAGTACTTC. Residues: CASSVAPGAEKKGEQYF.

The sample holds many counts of this clonotype. The V gene is TRBV12-3 or TRBV12-4, the J gene TRBJ2-1; 8 bases match TRBD2. J was trimmed by 4 bases and V by 3 bases; bases with no gene match: 8. This CDR3 contains 16 residues. CDR3 coding DNA: TGTGCCAGCAGTTTGACGGGAGGGTCCCTTTACAATGAGCAGTTCTTC. It translates to CASSLTGGSLYNEQFF.

This clonotype was seen more than once but under ten times. The chain employs TRBV6-2 or TRBV6-3 and TRBJ1-1; the D gene is possibly TRBD1 (6 bases). Germline V gene data show CDR1 as MNHEY and CDR2 as SVGEGT. This CDR3 spans 16 amino acids. V was trimmed by 0 bases and J by 7 bases, leaving 18 bases between them. CDR3 coding DNA: TGTGCCAGCAGTTACTCGCCAGGGGCTTTGTCGGATGAAGCTTTCTTT. Its translation is CASSYSPGALSDEAFF.

The genes are TRBV6-1 and TRBJ2-3; TRBD2 might be the D (7 bases). V shed 5 bases and J shed 4 bases, with 22 bases lying between them. Germline V gene lookup returns CDR1 MNHNS and CDR2 SASEGT. The CDR3 totals 17 residues. The CDR3 nucleotides are TGTGCCAGCAGTAGGGGGATTTTAGCGGGTCAGGCAGATACGCAGTATTTT. Residues: CASSRGILAGQADTQYF.

The CDR3 here is CAISRETLGTQYF. The CDR3 DNA is TGTGCCATCAGCCGGGAGACCTTAGGGACGCAGTATTTT. The chain employs TRBV10-3 and TRBJ2-3, with D perhaps TRBD2 (6 bases). Germline-derived CDR1 and CDR2 are ENHRY and SYGVKD. CDR3 size: 13 residues. The V and J ends lost 6 bases and 9 bases respectively, with 16 bases between them.

The J gene is TRBJ2-3, the V gene TRBV7-2, with D hard to call. Germline CDR1 reads SGHTA; CDR2 reads FQGNSA. This CDR3 comprises 13 residues. Trimming took off 1 base at V and 5 bases at J, with 7 bases between the two ends. CDR3 sequence (DNA): TGTGCCAGCAGCTTAGGGAAGCGAGATACGCAGTATTTT. This sequence encodes CASSLGKRDTQYF.

This sequence joins TRBV6-5 and TRBJ1-5; D is unresolved. The CDR3 is 17 residues long. The V and J ends lost 2 bases and 0 bases respectively, with 14 bases between them. Germline CDR1 is MNHEY and CDR2 is SVGAGI. The CDR3 loop is CASSYSPGDYSNQPQHF. The CDR3 DNA sequence: TGTGCCAGCAGTTACAGCCCGGGAGATTATAGCAATCAGCCCCAGCATTTT.